The 30 T cell receptor beta chains below all came from one sample that was sequenced in a study of T cell changes during pregnancy in multiple sclerosis. This table comes from immunoSEQ multiplex PCR, and its TCRdb copy is limited to in-frame clones, with some not included. This table holds 25,000 to 40,000 clones, 70% to 90% found once. The specimen comprised CD8+ T cells from peripheral blood mononuclear cells, sampled in the third trimester of pregnancy. These TCRs come from a female donor with multiple sclerosis, enrolled in a pregnancy study.

This clone has just one count. J is TRBJ2-7 and V is TRBV5-1; perhaps TRBD1 as D (6 bases). CDR1 and CDR2 from the germline V gene are SGHRS and YFSETQ. This CDR3 has 13 amino acids. The ends were cut back, 7 bases at V and 5 bases at J, with 16 bases in the middle. CDR3 sequence reads: CASGTRPTDEQYF. The CDR3 nucleotides read TGCGCCAGCGGGACAAGGCCTACCGACGAGCAGTACTTC.

The chain joins TRBV7-9 to TRBJ2-7; 10 nucleotides align to TRBD2. The CDR3 has 15 residues. Losses at the gene ends were 5 bases for V and 0 bases for J; bases not matched to a gene: 4. Germline V gene lookup returns CDR1 SEHNR and CDR2 FQNEAQ (reference sequence). CDR3 nucleotides: TGTGCCAGCAGCCTAACTAGCGGGGCCTCCTACGAGCAGTACTTC. This gives the protein CASSLTSGASYEQYF.

The chain joins TRBV27 to TRBJ1-2, with D possibly matching TRBD1 (5 bases). The CDR3 totals 15 residues. The germline gives CDR1 MNHEY, CDR2 SMNVEV (reference sequence). V lost 8 bases to trimming and J lost 7 bases, with 23 bases between them. The CDR3 loop reads CASSPGTGGIGGYTF. Written as DNA, the CDR3 is TGTGCCAGCTCTCCTGGGACCGGGGGGATAGGTGGCTACACCTTC.

This sequence joins TRBV28 and TRBJ1-1; 8 positions match TRBD1. There are 14 residues in the CDR3. Trimming cost V 5 bases and J 5 bases; bases outside gene matches: 7. Germline assignment: CDR1 MDHEN and CDR2 SYDVKM. The CDR3 DNA sequence: TGTGCCAGCAGTCCGACAGGGGTTGGGACTGAAGCTTTCTTT. Protein product: CASSPTGVGTEAFF.

The chain joins TRBV7-6 to TRBJ2-5; 7 bases map to TRBD2. The germline V gene encodes CDR1 SGHVS and CDR2 FNYEAQ. The CDR3 is 14 amino acids. J gave up 5 bases and V 2 bases, and 5 bases lay outside the gene matches. The chain's CDR3 is CASSLRLGGETQYF. The CDR3 DNA follows: TGTGCCAGCAGCTTACGTCTGGGGGGGGAGACCCAGTACTTC.

The CDR3 bases are TGTGCCAGCAGTCCTGCGGGAGGGCTATTTGATACGCAGTATTTT. It specifies CASSPAGGLFDTQYF. V usage is TRBV13 and J usage is TRBJ2-3, with 9 bases aligning to TRBD2. From germline, CDR1 is PRHDT and CDR2 FYEKMQ (reference sequence). The CDR3 loop spans 15 amino acids. J lost 6 bases, V lost 6 bases, and 10 bases had no gene match.

This clone was picked up a small number of times. CDR3 loop: CASSLYVRNSPLHF. For the CDR3, the DNA is TGTGCCAGCAGCTTATATGTTCGGAATTCACCCCTCCACTTT. This sequence joins TRBV5-4 and TRBJ1-6; D unresolved. The CDR3 extends over 14 amino acids. V lost 2 bases and J 7 bases, leaving 10 bases between the germline ends. Germline CDR1 reads SGHNT; CDR2 reads YYREEE (reference sequence).

The V and J genes are TRBV7-9 and TRBJ1-1; 7 bases map to TRBD1. This CDR3 spans 14 amino acids. J was trimmed by 7 bases and V by 5 bases; bases with no gene match: 10. From germline, CDR1 is SEHNR and CDR2 FQNEAQ (reference sequence). This chain's CDR3 is CASSPQDRPIEAFF. The CDR3 DNA reads as TGTGCCAGCAGCCCACAGGACAGGCCAATTGAAGCTTTCTTT.

The gene calls are TRBV13 and TRBJ2-7, with TRBD2 identical over 8 bases. Germline CDR1 is PRHDT and CDR2 is FYEKMQ (reference sequence). The CDR3 covers 15 residues. The trim removed 3 bases at V and 3 bases at J, leaving 7 bases unmatched. The CDR3 DNA follows: TGTGCCAGCAGCTTGGCGGGAGGCGGAAACTACGAGCAGTACTTC. Translation gives CASSLAGGGNYEQYF. The full variable domain, in which reference TRBV13 and TRBJ2-7 provide the parts outside the CDR3, is AAGVIQSPRHLIKEKRETATLKCYPIPRHDTVYWYQQGPGQDPQFLISFYEKMQSDKGSIPDRFSAQQFSDYHSELNMSSLELGDSALYFCASSLAGGGNYEQYFGPGTRLTVT.

CDR3 DNA sequence: TGTGCCAGCAGTCGTCACACCGGGGAGCTGTTTTTT. It is translated as CASSRHTGELFF. The chain recombines TRBV27 with TRBJ2-2; the D is unclear. CDR1 and CDR2 (germline): MNHEY, SMNVEV (reference sequence). V lost 5 bases and J 3 bases, leaving 4 bases between the germline ends. CDR3 length: 12 amino acids.

The V gene is TRBV5-6, the J gene TRBJ2-5, with 9 bases aligning to TRBD1. V gave up 3 bases and J gave up 5 bases; unmatched junction bases: 8. The germline V gene encodes CDR1 SGHDT and CDR2 YYEEEE. The CDR3 is 15 residues long. The CDR3, as DNA: TGTGCCAGCAGCTGGGGGACAGGGTTAATGGAGACCCAGTACTTC. Residues: CASSWGTGLMETQYF.

The V and J genes are TRBV28 and TRBJ1-2; 8 bases are a match to TRBD1. Per the germline V gene, CDR1 is MDHEN and CDR2 is SYDVKM. This CDR3 region has 16 residues. After removal of 6 bases from V and 1 base from J, the junction contained 10 bases not matched to a gene. The CDR3 nucleotides read TGTGCCAGCAGCCGACGGACAGGGACCATTAACTATGGCTACACCTTC. It yields the protein CASSRRTGTINYGYTF.

The V call is TRBV28, the J call TRBJ2-3, with TRBD2 matching over 8 bases. CDR1 is MDHEN, CDR2 SYDVKM, per germline. Trimming at V came to 6 bases and at J to 1 base, leaving 15 bases not matched to a gene. This CDR3 comprises 18 residues. In nucleotides, the CDR3 is TGTGCCAGCAGCCCTTCATTCTTTACTAGCGGAGGCACAGATACGCAGTATTTT. It encodes CASSPSFFTSGGTDTQYF.

Comment on this clone: Distinct nucleotide sequences in the sample also encode this CDR3. The chain joins TRBV6-5 to TRBJ2-7, with 9 bases matching TRBD2. The ends lost 6 bases at V and 6 bases at J; junction bases unmatched: 9. This CDR3 is 14 amino acids long. Germline CDR1 reads MNHEY; CDR2 reads SVGAGI. DNA of the CDR3: TGTGCCAGCAGCCGACTGGCGGGGGGGCGCGAGCAGTACTTC. As protein: CASSRLAGGREQYF.

This sequence joins TRBV27 and TRBJ1-2; D might be TRBD1 (5 bases). The CDR3 spans 13 residues. Trimming shortened V by 0 bases and J by 7 bases, and 9 bases separated the two germline ends. CDR1 is MNHEY, CDR2 SMNVEV, per germline (reference sequence). The CDR3 loop reads CASSLSGRAGYTF. The CDR3 DNA reads TGTGCCAGCAGTTTATCCGGCAGGGCTGGCTACACCTTC.

This chain uses TRBV7-3 with TRBJ2-3; 11 nucleotides agree with TRBD2. This CDR3 contains 18 residues. The junction had 10 bases not matched to a gene; V was cut back by 5 bases and J by 0 bases. From germline, CDR1 is SGHTA and CDR2 FQGTGA. The CDR3 region is CASSPLAGAAPSTDTQYF. The CDR3 DNA is TGTGCCAGCAGCCCACTAGCGGGGGCCGCTCCTAGCACAGATACGCAGTATTTT.

The chain carries TRBV28 and TRBJ2-1; the D is unclear. The CDR3 extends over 17 amino acids. With 3 bases removed from V and 3 bases from J, the gap between germline ends came to 18 bases. Germline CDR1 reads MDHEN; CDR2 reads SYDVKM. CDR3 in amino acids: CASSLVTPGQGYNEQFF. The CDR3 coding sequence is TGTGCCAGCAGTTTGGTAACTCCAGGTCAAGGCTACAATGAGCAGTTCTTC. Supplemented by reference TRBV28 and TRBJ2-1, the full variable domain reads DVKVTQSSRYLVKRTGEKVFLECVQDMDHENMFWYRQDPGLGLRLIYFSYDVKMKEKGDIPEGYSVSREKKERFSLILESASTNQTSMYLCASSLVTPGQGYNEQFFGPGTRLTVL.

This chain uses TRBV21-1 with TRBJ2-7; the table gives TRBD2 as D, unverified against the DNA. TRBV21-1 is noted as a pseudogene. The CDR3 loop spans 13 amino acids. Here the CDR3 reads CASSGTSGYEQYF. CDR3 nucleotides: TGTGCCAGCTCCGGGACTAGCGGTTACGAGCAGTACTTC.

The chain carries TRBV27 and TRBJ2-3, with 11 bases fitting TRBD1. The V and J ends lost 6 bases and 6 bases, in that order; junction bases with no gene match: 8. The CDR3 runs to 15 residues. The germline V gene encodes CDR1 MNHEY and CDR2 SMNVEV (reference sequence). The CDR3 loop reads CASSGTGTGGDTQYF. The DNA of the CDR3 is TGTGCCAGCAGCGGTACCGGGACAGGGGGTGATACGCAGTATTTT.

This chain links TRBV13 with TRBJ1-6; a possible D gene is TRBD1 (5 bases). The CDR3 runs 13 residues. In germline, CDR1 is PRHDT, CDR2 FYEKMQ (reference sequence). Between the trimmed V and J ends, which lost 5 bases and 10 bases, there was a span of 12 bases. CDR3 region: CASSQDTGSPLHF. The CDR3 region has the DNA TGTGCCAGCAGCCAAGACACAGGATCACCCCTCCACTTT.

This sequence joins TRBV29-1 and TRBJ2-1; the match to TRBD1 covers 8 bases. This CDR3 is built from 12 residues. V shed 7 bases, J shed 6 bases, and the junction held 5 bases outside the gene matches. The germline CDR1 and CDR2 sequences are SQVTM and ANQGSEA. The CDR3 loop is CSAWTGRNEQFF. The CDR3 DNA follows: TGCAGCGCTTGGACAGGGCGCAATGAGCAGTTCTTC.

This chain connects TRBV10-3 to TRBJ2-3; the match to TRBD2 covers 9 bases. This CDR3 has 16 residues. Germline CDR1 ENHRY, CDR2 SYGVKD. The junction had 6 bases not matched to a gene; V was cut back by 0 bases and J by 5 bases. This CDR3 is CAISESARLAEDTQYF. CDR3 coding DNA: TGTGCCATCAGTGAGTCCGCGAGACTAGCGGAAGATACGCAGTATTTT.

This clone was detected only a few times. This chain connects TRBV9 to TRBJ2-2; TRBD1 might be the D (6 bases). CDR1 and CDR2 from the germline V gene are SGDLS and YYNGEE. The germline V and J ends were trimmed by 3 bases and 6 bases, with 6 bases remaining between them. CDR3 length: 12 amino acids. CDR3: CASSEGAGELFF. For the CDR3, the DNA is TGTGCCAGCAGCGAGGGGGCCGGGGAGCTGTTTTTT.

This rearrangement joins TRBV6-5 to TRBJ1-1, with D perhaps matching TRBD1 (6 bases). V was pared by 0 bases and J by 10 bases, with 15 bases between. The CDR3 has 14 amino acids. The germline CDR1 and CDR2 sequences are MNHEY and SVGAGI. The DNA for the CDR3 is TGTGCCAGCAGTTACTCGACCGGGGGGCAGGGAGCTTTCTTT. Translated: CASSYSTGGQGAFF.

V and J are TRBV9 and TRBJ2-3; a possible D gene is TRBD1 (6 bases). V was trimmed by 0 bases and J by 2 bases, leaving 7 bases between them. The CDR3 is made up of 14 amino acids. Germline V gene sequence: CDR1 SGDLS, CDR2 YYNGEE. The CDR3 region has the DNA TGTGCCAGCAGCGTAGAGGGGGTCACAGATACGCAGTATTTT. It codes for CASSVEGVTDTQYF.

The gene calls are TRBV5-4 and TRBJ2-6; D may be TRBD1 (6 bases). CDR3 size: 17 residues. Trimming removed 2 bases from V and 3 bases from J, with 15 bases in between. The V gene's germline CDR1 is SGHNT and CDR2 YYREEE (reference sequence). CDR3: CASSFRGRGFGANVLTF. The CDR3 nucleotides read TGTGCCAGCAGCTTCAGGGGTAGGGGCTTTGGGGCCAACGTCCTGACTTTC.

The chain uses TRBV30 and TRBJ1-2, with a possible D match to TRBD1 (5 bases). CDR1 and CDR2 (germline): GTSNPN, SVGIG (reference sequence). The CDR3 sequence is 15 residues long. Between the trimmed V and J ends, which lost 3 bases and 4 bases, there was a span of 18 bases. Written as DNA, the CDR3 is TGTGCCTGGAGGGACCTTGGGCAGGGTGCCTATGGCTACACCTTC. Residues: CAWRDLGQGAYGYTF.

The chain employs TRBV6-5 and TRBJ2-3, with unresolved D. The CDR3 contains 12 residues. Germline CDR1 MNHEY, CDR2 SVGAGI. Trimming took 6 bases from V and 8 from J, leaving 12 bases between them. CDR3 loop: CASRQSGGTQYF. CDR3 in DNA: TGTGCCAGCAGACAGAGTGGTGGTACGCAGTATTTT.

The chain carries TRBV6-1 and TRBJ2-3, with 11 bases identical to TRBD2. CDR1 and CDR2 from the germline V gene are MNHNS and SASEGT. The CDR3 is 16 residues long. After removal of 0 bases from V and 2 bases from J, the junction contained 1 base not matched to a gene. The CDR3 bases are TGTGCCAGCAGTGAAGCTAGCGGGGGGGCCACAGATACGCAGTATTTT. Protein sequence: CASSEASGGATDTQYF.

The chain carries TRBV29-1 and TRBJ1-4, with TRBD1 matching over 8 bases. This CDR3 has 13 residues. The germline CDR1 and CDR2 sequences are SQVTM and ANQGSEA. The trim removed 5 bases at V and 6 bases at J, leaving 5 bases unmatched. The CDR3 DNA follows: TGCAGCGTTTCCGGGACAGGAGATGAAAAACTGTTTTTT. It specifies CSVSGTGDEKLFF.